The clone carrying this T cell receptor beta chain has a count of ten or more. Its antigen is unidentified. TCRdb recomputed calls from the reads with MiXCR, one row per CDR3 protein. This sample yields around 550,000 distinct CDR3 sequences, of which about a quarter are seen a single time; under 15% belongs to the top ten. Trimming took 6 bases from V and 0 from J, leaving 14 bases between them. The CDR3 runs 15 residues. This record comes from a study of T cell repertoires in cytomegalovirus infection. About the study: Both CMV infection and a matching HLA type were indicated by public TCR beta signatures.

Findings and caveats of the study: CMV-specific TCR beta clonotypes restricted by HLA-C were the ones dominating the ex vivo response. Using cumulative public TCR beta family frequency, the authors identified those who carried CMV together with the relevant HLA.

The chain is built from TRBV12-3 or TRBV12-4 and TRBJ1-1; D uncertain. Sequenced material: PBMCs. The clonotype originates from a human donor in good health (CMV status not recorded). Some clones in this sample may be carry-over from other donors' samples. Here the CDR3 reads CASSPEGRMNTEAFF. The CDR3 coding sequence is TGTGCCAGCAGCCCAGAAGGACGTATGAACACTGAAGCTTTCTTT.